This TCR beta chain was identified in a study of T cell changes during pregnancy in multiple sclerosis. Repertoires were generated with immunoSEQ multiplex PCR, while TCRdb's copy carries only in-frame clones and drops some. This repertoire shows about 70,000 clones, over 90% found once; its top ten account for under 0.3%. This CDR3 spans 17 amino acids. The V and J ends lost 2 bases and 0 bases respectively, with 15 bases between them. Looked up from germline, CDR1 is SEHNR and CDR2 is FQNEAQ (reference sequence). The sample here was CD4+ T cells from peripheral blood mononuclear cells, taken after pregnancy. The sequence was obtained from a female donor with multiple sclerosis, enrolled in a pregnancy study. The V and J genes are TRBV7-9 and TRBJ2-3; D might be TRBD1 (6 bases). The CDR3 nucleotides are TGTGCCAGCAGCTTACCCAAGGACAGCCAAAGCACAGATACGCAGTATTTT. Its protein product is CASSLPKDSQSTDTQYF.